The sequence of this T cell receptor (beta chain) was determined in a study of cytomegalovirus exposure and HLA in healthy donors. Those who donated were healthy bone marrow donors. CDR1 and CDR2 (germline): LNHDA, SQIVND (reference sequence). This CDR3 is built from 14 residues. Trimming removed 5 bases at V and 4 bases at J, with 12 bases between. In the case of this clone: What it binds is not known.

PCR involved 60 Vbeta and 13 Jbeta primers. Clones were read by immunoSEQ multiplex PCR, and TCRdb kept only the in-frame ones, dropping some. The data show more than 80,000 clones, approximately 74% seen once. Points from the study as a whole: Researchers reported from a later analysis that most CMV-associated TCR beta chains appeared HLA-restricted. Later analysis revealed greater clonal expansion in HLA-associated TCR beta chains than in equally common others. According to an earlier analysis, most TCR beta V segments yielded productive rearrangements about 90% or about 30% of the time.

The rearrangement links TRBV19 to TRBJ1-5, with D perhaps TRBD1 (5 bases). The material sequenced was PBMCs. This receptor was obtained from a woman in her 70s in good health and CMV-seropositive. The CDR3 region has the DNA TGTGCCAGTAGTTTCATATCAGGGAATCAGCCCCAGCATTTT. This translates into CASSFISGNQPQHF.